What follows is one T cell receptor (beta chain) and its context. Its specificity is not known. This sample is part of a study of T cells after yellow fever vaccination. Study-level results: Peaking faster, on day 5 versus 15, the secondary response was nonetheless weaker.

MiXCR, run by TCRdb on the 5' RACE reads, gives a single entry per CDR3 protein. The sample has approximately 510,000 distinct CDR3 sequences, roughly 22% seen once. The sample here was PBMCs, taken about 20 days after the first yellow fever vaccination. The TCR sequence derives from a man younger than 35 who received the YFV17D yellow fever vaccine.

This CDR3 reads CASSLGTGEQFF. CDR3 in DNA: TGTGCCAGCAGCTTAGGGACGGGTGAGCAGTTCTTC. The chain links TRBV7-2 to TRBJ2-1; D is ambiguous. Germline assignment: CDR1 SGHTA and CDR2 FQGNSA. CDR3 size: 12 residues. V lost 1 base to trimming and J lost 9 bases, with 7 bases between them.